This passage covers 5 T cell receptor beta chains from one sample sequenced in a study of blood T cell repertoires in COVID-19. This table comes from immunoSEQ multiplex PCR, and its TCRdb copy is limited to in-frame clones, with some not included. The table lists tens of thousands of clones, about 86% of them singletons. Sequenced: peripheral blood. These receptors were obtained from a man aged 55 to 70 with acute or convalescent COVID-19.

This clone was seen a handful of times. The chain combines TRBV9 with TRBJ1-2, with D maybe TRBD1 (6 bases). V gave up 4 bases and J gave up 4 bases, with 14 bases separating them. CDR1 SGDLS and CDR2 YYNGEE come from the germline V gene. The CDR3 runs 14 residues. The CDR3 loop reads CASSPQQGFYGYTF. In DNA, the CDR3 is TGTGCCAGCAGCCCCCAACAGGGATTCTATGGCTACACCTTC.

This chain joins TRBV4-1 and TRBJ1-6; D might be TRBD1 (6 bases). V lost 5 bases to trimming and J lost 6 bases, with 17 bases between them. Germline CDR1 reads MGHRA; CDR2 reads YSYEKL. CDR3 length equals 16 residues. Here the CDR3 reads CASSKPQGDLNSPLHF. CDR3 nucleotide sequence: TGCGCCAGCAGCAAGCCACAGGGCGACCTTAATTCACCCCTCCACTTT.

This clone was counted a few times. CDR3 in DNA: TGTGCCACCAGTGATTCGTTGACAAGCCAATACAATGAGCAGTTCTTC. Protein sequence: CATSDSLTSQYNEQFF. The chain links TRBV24-1 to TRBJ2-1; no definite D call. Germline lookup yields CDR1 KGHDR and CDR2 SFDVKD. This CDR3 contains 16 residues. The ends were cut back, 2 bases at V and 4 bases at J, with 14 bases in the middle.

V gene TRBV18 combines with J gene TRBJ1-2; the match to TRBD1 covers 8 bases. The CDR3 length is 15 residues. V lost 6 bases to trimming and J lost 4 bases; unmatched junction nucleotides: 10. Germline assignment: CDR1 KGHSH and CDR2 LQKENI. The CDR3 reads CASSEGQGVSYGYTF. The CDR3 DNA is TGTGCCAGCTCCGAAGGACAGGGAGTATCCTATGGCTACACCTTC. Complete variable domain (other parts from reference TRBV18 and TRBJ1-2): NAGVMQNPRHLVRRRGQEARLRCSPMKGHSHVYWYRQLPEEGLKFMVYLQKENIIDESGMPKERFSAEFPKEGPSILRIQQVVRGDSAAYFCASSEGQGVSYGYTFGSGTRLTVV.

V usage is TRBV6-5 and J usage is TRBJ2-7; D unresolved. The CDR3 is 16 amino acids. V was trimmed by 4 bases and J by 3 bases, leaving 19 bases between them. The germline gives CDR1 MNHEY, CDR2 SVGAGI. The CDR3 nucleotides read TGTGCCAGCAGTTCTTACCGCGGTTCTTACATCTACGAGCAGTACTTC. It is translated as CASSSYRGSYIYEQYF.